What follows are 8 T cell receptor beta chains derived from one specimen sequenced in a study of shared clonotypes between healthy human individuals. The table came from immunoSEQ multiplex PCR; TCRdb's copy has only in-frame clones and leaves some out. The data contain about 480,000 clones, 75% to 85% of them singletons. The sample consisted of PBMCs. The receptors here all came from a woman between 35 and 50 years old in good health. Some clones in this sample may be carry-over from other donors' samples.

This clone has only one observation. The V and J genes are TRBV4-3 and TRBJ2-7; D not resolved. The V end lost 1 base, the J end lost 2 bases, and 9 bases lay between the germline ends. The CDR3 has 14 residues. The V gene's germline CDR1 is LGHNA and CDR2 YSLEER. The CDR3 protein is CASSQGHRPYEQYF. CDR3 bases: TGCGCCAGCAGCCAAGGACATCGCCCCTACGAGCAGTACTTC.

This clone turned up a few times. Here the CDR3 DNA reads TGTGCCAGCAGCTTAGGTCAGAACTACAATGAGCAGTTCTTC. This sequence encodes CASSLGQNYNEQFF. The V and J genes are TRBV7-8 and TRBJ2-1; D remains unclear. The germline V gene has CDR1 SGHVS and CDR2 FQNEAQ. V shed 1 base and J shed 3 bases, with 7 bases lying between them. There are 14 residues in the CDR3.

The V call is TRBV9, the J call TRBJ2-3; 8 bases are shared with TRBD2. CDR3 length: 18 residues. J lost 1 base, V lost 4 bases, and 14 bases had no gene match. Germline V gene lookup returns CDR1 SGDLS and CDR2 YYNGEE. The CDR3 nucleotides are TGTGCCAGCAGCAGAGGGGCGGCGGGAGGTGATGGCACAGATACGCAGTATTTT. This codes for CASSRGAAGGDGTDTQYF.

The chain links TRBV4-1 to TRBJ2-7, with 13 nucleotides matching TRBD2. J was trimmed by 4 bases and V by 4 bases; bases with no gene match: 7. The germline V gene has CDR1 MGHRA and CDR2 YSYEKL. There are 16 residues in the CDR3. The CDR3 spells CASSRTSGSLEYEQYF. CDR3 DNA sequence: TGCGCCAGCAGCCGGACTAGCGGGAGCCTTGAGTACGAGCAGTACTTC.

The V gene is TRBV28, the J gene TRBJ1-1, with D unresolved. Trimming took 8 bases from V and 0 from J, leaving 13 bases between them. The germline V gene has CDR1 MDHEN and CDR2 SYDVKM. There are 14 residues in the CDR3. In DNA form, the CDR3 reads TGTGCCAGCGGCTTCGGGAGGGTGAACACTGAAGCTTTCTTT. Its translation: CASGFGRVNTEAFF.

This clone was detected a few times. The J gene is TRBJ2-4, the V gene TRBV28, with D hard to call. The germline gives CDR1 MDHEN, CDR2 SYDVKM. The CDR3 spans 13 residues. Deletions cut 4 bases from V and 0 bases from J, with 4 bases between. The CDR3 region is CASSSLAKNIQYF. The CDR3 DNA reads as TGTGCCAGCAGTTCCCTAGCCAAAAACATTCAGTACTTC.

The CDR3: CASSLGLAGSYNEQFF. In nucleotides, the CDR3 is TGTGCCAGCAGTTTAGGGCTAGCGGGATCCTACAATGAGCAGTTCTTC. The chain links TRBV27 to TRBJ2-1; 9 bases map to TRBD2. Per germline, CDR1 MNHEY and CDR2 SMNVEV (reference sequence). The CDR3 loop spans 16 amino acids. J gave up 1 base and V 2 bases, and 3 bases lay outside the gene matches.

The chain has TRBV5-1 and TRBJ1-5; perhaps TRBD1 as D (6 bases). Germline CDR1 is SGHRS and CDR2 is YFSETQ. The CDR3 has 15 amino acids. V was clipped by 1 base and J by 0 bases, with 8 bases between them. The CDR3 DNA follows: TGCGCCAGCAGCTTGCAGGGACATAGCAATCAGCCCCAGCATTTT. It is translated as CASSLQGHSNQPQHF. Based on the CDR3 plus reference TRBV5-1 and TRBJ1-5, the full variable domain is KAGVTQTPRYLIKTRGQQVTLSCSPISGHRSVSWYQQTPGQGLQFLFEYFSETQRNKGNFPGRFSGRQFSNSRSEMNVSTLELGDSALYLCASSLQGHSNQPQHFGDGTRLSIL.